This is a list of T cell receptor beta chains from one sample in a study of Tregs in tolerant kidney transplant recipients. This table comes from immunoSEQ multiplex PCR, and its TCRdb copy is limited to in-frame clones, with some not included. The sample holds 75,000 to 80,000 clones, roughly 90% seen once. The specimen was Tregs from blood, collected before the transplant. The receptors were sampled from a human donor who received a combined kidney and bone marrow transplant. The CDR3 runs from the conserved cysteine through the conserved F or W. Fields, in order: V gene, CDR3 protein.

TRBV10-3 CAISQDTGSNQPQHF
TRBV6-5 CASSPGGVGTGELFF
TRBV7-3 CASSVGLAGGEDTQYF
TRBV14 CASSQGTGTQYF
TRBV28 CASRNQGLYGYTF
TRBV19 CASSIIQGRMNTEAFF
TRBV19 CASSMQGRGEKLFF
TRBV4-2 CASSTSGTGYLDEQFF
TRBV2 CASRGGVSSGANVLTF
TRBV10-3 CAISVSQGILSGANVLTF
TRBV19 CASTPWGTGGNQPQHF
TRBV5-4 CASSLAPGRGIYGYTF
TRBV5-1 CASSLGGNSGANVLTF
TRBV7-6 CASSQEQESYNEQFF
TRBV5-4 CASSRQGDNYGYTF
TRBV19 CASSETGAKPGELFF
TRBV27 CASSYGQGRSEAFF